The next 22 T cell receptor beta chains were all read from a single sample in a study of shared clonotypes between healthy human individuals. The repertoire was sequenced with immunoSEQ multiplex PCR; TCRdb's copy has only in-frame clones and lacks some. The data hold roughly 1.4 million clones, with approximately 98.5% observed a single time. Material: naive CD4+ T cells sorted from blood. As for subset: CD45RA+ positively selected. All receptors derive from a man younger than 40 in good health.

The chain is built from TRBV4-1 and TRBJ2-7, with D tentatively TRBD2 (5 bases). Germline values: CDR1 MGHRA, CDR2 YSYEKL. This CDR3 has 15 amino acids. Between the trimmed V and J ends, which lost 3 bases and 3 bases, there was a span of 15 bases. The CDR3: CASSQRSVAGYEQYF. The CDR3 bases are TGCGCCAGCAGCCAGAGGTCCGTTGCGGGCTACGAGCAGTACTTC.

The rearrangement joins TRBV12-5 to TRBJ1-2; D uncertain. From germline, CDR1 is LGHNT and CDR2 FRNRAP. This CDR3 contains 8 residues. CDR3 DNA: TGTGCCTGCCTTGGCTACACCTTC. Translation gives CACLGYTF.

The CDR3 is CAWSVRWKTREQYF. The CDR3 DNA sequence: TGTGCCTGGAGTGTTAGGTGGAAGACCCGGGAGCAGTACTTC. V usage is TRBV30 and J usage is TRBJ2-7; D not certain. The V end was cut by 0 bases, the J end by 7 bases, with 16 bases between. The CDR3 is 14 residues long. Germline CDR1 and CDR2: GTSNPN and SVGIG (reference sequence).

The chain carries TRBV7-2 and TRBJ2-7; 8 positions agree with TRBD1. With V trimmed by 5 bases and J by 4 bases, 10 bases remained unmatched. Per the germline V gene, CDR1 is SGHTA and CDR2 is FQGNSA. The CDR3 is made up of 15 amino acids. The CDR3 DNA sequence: TGTGCCAGCAGCCGAAGGGCCAGGGGGCTTTACGAGCAGTACTTC. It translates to CASSRRARGLYEQYF.

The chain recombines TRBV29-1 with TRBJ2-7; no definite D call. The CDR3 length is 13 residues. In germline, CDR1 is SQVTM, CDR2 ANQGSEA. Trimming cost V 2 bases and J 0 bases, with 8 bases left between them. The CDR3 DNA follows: TGCAGCGTTGAAACGTCGGTCTCCTACGAGCAGTACTTC. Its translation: CSVETSVSYEQYF.

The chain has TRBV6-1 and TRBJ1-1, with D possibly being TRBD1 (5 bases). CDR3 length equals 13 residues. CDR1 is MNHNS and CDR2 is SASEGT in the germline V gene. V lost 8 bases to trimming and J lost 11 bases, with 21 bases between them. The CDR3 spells CASGGMTPGRAFF. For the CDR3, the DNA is TGTGCCAGCGGGGGTATGACCCCCGGGCGGGCTTTCTTT.

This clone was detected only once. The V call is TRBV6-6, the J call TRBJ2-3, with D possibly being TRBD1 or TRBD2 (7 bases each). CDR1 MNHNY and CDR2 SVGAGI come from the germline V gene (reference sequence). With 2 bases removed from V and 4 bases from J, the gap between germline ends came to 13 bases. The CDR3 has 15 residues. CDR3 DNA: TGTGCCAGCAGTTACCCAGGGGGGGGAGCAGATACGCAGTATTTT. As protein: CASSYPGGGADTQYF.

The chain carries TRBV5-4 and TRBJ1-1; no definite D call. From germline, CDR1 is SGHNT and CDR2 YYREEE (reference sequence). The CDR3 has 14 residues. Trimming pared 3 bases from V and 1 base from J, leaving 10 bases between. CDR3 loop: CASSSAVPNTEAFF. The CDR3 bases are TGTGCCAGCAGCTCGGCAGTTCCGAACACTGAAGCTTTCTTT.

CDR3 bases: TGTGCCAGCTCACCGGGGGAGGGGTCACCGGGGCCCCAGCATTTT. Translated, it gives CASSPGEGSPGPQHF. This rearrangement joins TRBV18 to TRBJ1-5, with D possibly matching TRBD1 (5 bases). V lost 3 bases, J lost 9 bases, and 18 bases lay in between. The germline CDR1 and CDR2 sequences are KGHSH and LQKENI. The CDR3 contains 15 residues.

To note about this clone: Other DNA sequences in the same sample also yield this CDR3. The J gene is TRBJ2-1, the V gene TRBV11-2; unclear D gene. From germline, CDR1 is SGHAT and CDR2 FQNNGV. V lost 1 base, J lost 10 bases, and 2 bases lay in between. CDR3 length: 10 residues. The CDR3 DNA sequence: TGTGCCAGCAGCTTAGGAGAGCAGTTCTTC. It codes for CASSLGEQFF.

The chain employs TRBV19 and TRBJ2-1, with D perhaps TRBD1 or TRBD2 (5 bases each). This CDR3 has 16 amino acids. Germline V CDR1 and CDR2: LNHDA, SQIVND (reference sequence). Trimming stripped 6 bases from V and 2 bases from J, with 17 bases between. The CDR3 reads CASSLSGTVTYNEQFF. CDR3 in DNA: TGTGCCAGTAGCCTCTCGGGGACCGTGACCTACAATGAGCAGTTCTTC.

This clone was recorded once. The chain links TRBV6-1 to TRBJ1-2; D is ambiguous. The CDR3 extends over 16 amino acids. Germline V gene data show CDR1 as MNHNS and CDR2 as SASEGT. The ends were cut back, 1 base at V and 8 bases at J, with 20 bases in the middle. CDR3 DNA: TGTGCCAGCAGTGAAGGACCCAGGATCGTGGGAGCCGGCTACACCTTC. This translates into CASSEGPRIVGAGYTF.

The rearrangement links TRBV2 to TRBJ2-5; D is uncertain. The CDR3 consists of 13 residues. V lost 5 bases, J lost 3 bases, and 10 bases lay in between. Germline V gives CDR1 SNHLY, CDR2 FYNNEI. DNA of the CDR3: TGTGCCAGCAGTCAGACACGTAAAGAGACCCAGTACTTC. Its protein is CASSQTRKETQYF.

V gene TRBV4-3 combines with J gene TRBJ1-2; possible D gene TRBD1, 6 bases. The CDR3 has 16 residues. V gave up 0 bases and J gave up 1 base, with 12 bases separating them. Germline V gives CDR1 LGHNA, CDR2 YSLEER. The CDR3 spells CASSQDGAGVNYGYTF. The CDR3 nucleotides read TGCGCCAGCAGCCAAGATGGGGCAGGGGTTAACTATGGCTACACCTTC.

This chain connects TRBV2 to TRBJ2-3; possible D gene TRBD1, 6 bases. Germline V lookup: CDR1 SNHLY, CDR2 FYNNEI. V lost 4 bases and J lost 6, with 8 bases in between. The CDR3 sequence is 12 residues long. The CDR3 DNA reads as TGTGCCAGCAGTGGGCAGGGGGATACGCAGTATTTT. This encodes CASSGQGDTQYF.

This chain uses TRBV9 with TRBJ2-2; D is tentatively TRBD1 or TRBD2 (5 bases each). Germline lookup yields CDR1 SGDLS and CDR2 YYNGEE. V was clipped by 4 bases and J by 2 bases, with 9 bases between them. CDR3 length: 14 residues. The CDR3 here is CASSRDGNTGELFF. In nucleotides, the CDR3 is TGTGCCAGCAGCCGGGACGGTAACACCGGGGAGCTGTTTTTT. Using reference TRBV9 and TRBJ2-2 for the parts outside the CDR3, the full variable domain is DSGVTQTPKHLITATGQRVTLRCSPRSGDLSVYWYQQSLDQGLQFLIQYYNGEERAKGNILERFSAQQFPDLHSELNLSSLELGDSALYFCASSRDGNTGELFFGEGSRLTVL.

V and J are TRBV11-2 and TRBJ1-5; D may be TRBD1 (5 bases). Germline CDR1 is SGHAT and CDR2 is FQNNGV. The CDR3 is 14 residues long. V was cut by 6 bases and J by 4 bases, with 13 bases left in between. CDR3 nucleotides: TGTGCCAGCAGGGCAGCCGGGGGGAATCAGCCCCAGCATTTT. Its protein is CASRAAGGNQPQHF.

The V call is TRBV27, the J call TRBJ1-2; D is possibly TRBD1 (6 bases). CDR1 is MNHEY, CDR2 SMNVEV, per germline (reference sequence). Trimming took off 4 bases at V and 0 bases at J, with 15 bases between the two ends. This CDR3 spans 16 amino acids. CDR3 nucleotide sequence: TGTGCCAGCAGTTACAACGGGGGCGGTACTAACTATGGCTACACCTTC. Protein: CASSYNGGGTNYGYTF.

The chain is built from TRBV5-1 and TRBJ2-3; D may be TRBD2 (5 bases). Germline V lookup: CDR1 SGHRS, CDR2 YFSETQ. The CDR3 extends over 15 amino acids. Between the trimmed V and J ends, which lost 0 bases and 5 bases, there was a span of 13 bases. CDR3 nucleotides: TGCGCCAGCAGCTTGGCCTCGAGGGTCGAAGATACGCAGTATTTT. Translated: CASSLASRVEDTQYF.

Here the CDR3 DNA reads TGTGCCAGCAGCTCCCCCGGGGCCTACAATGAGCAGTTCTTC. Protein sequence: CASSSPGAYNEQFF. V is TRBV7-8 and J is TRBJ2-1, with a weak D call TRBD2 (5 bases). This CDR3 contains 14 residues. CDR1 and CDR2 from the germline V gene are SGHVS and FQNEAQ. V was trimmed by 4 bases and J by 2 bases, leaving 9 bases between them.

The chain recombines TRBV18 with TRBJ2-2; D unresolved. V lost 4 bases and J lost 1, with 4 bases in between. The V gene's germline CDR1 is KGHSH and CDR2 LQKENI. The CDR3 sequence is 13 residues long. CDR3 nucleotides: TGTGCCAGCTCACAATTGAACACCGGGGAGCTGTTTTTT. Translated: CASSQLNTGELFF.

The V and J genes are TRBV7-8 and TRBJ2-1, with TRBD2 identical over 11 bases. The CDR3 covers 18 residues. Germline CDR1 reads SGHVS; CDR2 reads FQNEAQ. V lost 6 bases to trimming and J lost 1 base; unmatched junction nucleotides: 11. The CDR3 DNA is TGTGCCAGCAGTACCCGACTAGCGGGACAGAGTTCCTACAATGAGCAGTTCTTC. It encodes CASSTRLAGQSSYNEQFF. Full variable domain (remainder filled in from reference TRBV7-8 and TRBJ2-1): GAGVSQSPRYKVAKRGQDVALRCDPISGHVSLFWYQQALGQGPEFLTYFQNEAQLDKSGLPSDRFFAERPEGSVSTLKIQRTQQEDSAVYLCASSTRLAGQSSYNEQFFGPGTRLTVL.